Each of the 32 T cell receptor beta chains below was sequenced from the same sample in a study of long-term antiretroviral therapy in people with HIV (dated by TCRdb to about 2022). The immunoSEQ hsTCRB v3.0 assay was used at survey level resolution to sequence the TRB variable region. Not all clones reach the TCRdb copy of this immuneACCESS table, which keeps in-frame sequences only. Checked studies attribute under half of the gap to unresolved V genes and leave the rest unexplained. This sample gives about 39,000 clones in total; about 86% of them show up just once. The top ten hold about 4% of the sample. The sequencing used unsorted PBMCs, collected 1.2 years after starting antiretroviral therapy. These receptor sequences come from a woman aged 50 to 65 with HIV.

This chain joins TRBV7-3 and TRBJ2-2; no definite D call. The CDR3 extends over 15 amino acids. Trimming stripped 2 bases from V and 5 bases from J, with 12 bases between. The germline CDR1 and CDR2 sequences are SGHTA and FQGTGA. DNA for the CDR3: TGTGCCAGCAGCTTAGACATCAGTGTGACCGGGGAGCTGTTTTTT. Amino acids: CASSLDISVTGELFF. Supplemented by reference TRBV7-3 and TRBJ2-2, the full variable domain reads GAGVSQTPSNKVTEKGKYVELRCDPISGHTALYWYRQSLGQGPEFLIYFQGTGAADDSGLPNDRFFAVRPEGSVSTLKIQRTERGDSAVYLCASSLDISVTGELFFGEGSRLTVL.

This chain links TRBV2 with TRBJ2-7; TRBD1 matches 9 bases. The CDR3 is 14 amino acids. Trimming took 7 bases from V and 6 from J; bases not matched to a gene: 10. Germline V gene data show CDR1 as SNHLY and CDR2 as FYNNEI. The CDR3 nucleotides read TGTGCCAGCATAAGGGAACAGGGGGCCTTCGAGCAGTACTTC. This codes for CASIREQGAFEQYF.

This chain links TRBV27 with TRBJ2-1, with D uncertain. V lost 0 bases to trimming and J lost 0 bases, with 12 bases between them. This CDR3 region has 17 residues. Germline CDR1 and CDR2: MNHEY and SMNVEV (reference sequence). The CDR3 sequence: CASSLSSTEVSYNEQFF. In DNA, the CDR3 is TGTGCCAGCAGTTTATCCTCGACCGAAGTCTCCTACAATGAGCAGTTCTTC.

This chain joins TRBV6-5 and TRBJ2-7; the D call may be TRBD1 or TRBD2 (6 bases each). The CDR3 is 12 residues long. Per the germline V gene, CDR1 is MNHEY and CDR2 is SVGAGI. Trimming took 7 bases from V and 7 from J, leaving 14 bases between them. CDR3 residues: CASNPLGGEQYF. In DNA form, the CDR3 reads TGTGCCAGCAATCCCCTAGGGGGGGAGCAGTACTTC.

The chain joins TRBV30 to TRBJ1-4, with TRBD1 identical over 9 bases. The junction had 6 bases not matched to a gene; V was cut back by 3 bases and J by 7 bases. The CDR3 is 14 amino acids. Germline CDR1 is GTSNPN and CDR2 is SVGIG (reference sequence). The CDR3 DNA reads as TGTGCCTGGAGCGCCGACAGGGGGGTTGAAAAACTGTTTTTT. It translates to CAWSADRGVEKLFF.

The CDR3 DNA reads as TGTGCCAGTCAGGTGGCTGACAGGGGTTATGGCTACACCTTC. It is translated as CASQVADRGYGYTF. This sequence joins TRBV19 and TRBJ1-2, with 8 bases fitting TRBD1. Trimming took 8 bases from V and 5 from J; bases not matched to a gene: 10. The CDR3 totals 14 residues. Looked up from germline, CDR1 is LNHDA and CDR2 is SQIVND (reference sequence).

The chain carries TRBV7-2 and TRBJ2-1; a possible D gene is TRBD2 (6 bases). V shed 4 bases and J shed 3 bases, with 16 bases lying between them. This CDR3 spans 16 amino acids. The V gene's germline CDR1 is SGHTA and CDR2 FQGNSA. CDR3 residues: CASSSSLPSDYNEQFF. In DNA, the CDR3 is TGTGCCAGCAGCTCCAGTCTACCTAGCGACTACAATGAGCAGTTCTTC.

The rearrangement uses TRBV9 and TRBJ1-2; D possibly corresponds to TRBD1 (6 bases). Looked up from germline, CDR1 is SGDLS and CDR2 is YYNGEE. The CDR3 length is 13 residues. Trimming removed 4 bases from V and 5 bases from J, with 12 bases in between. DNA for the CDR3: TGTGCCAGCAGCCCCGGCCAGGGGTATGGCTACACCTTC. This gives the protein CASSPGQGYGYTF. Drawing the rest from reference TRBV9 and TRBJ1-2, the complete variable domain is DSGVTQTPKHLITATGQRVTLRCSPRSGDLSVYWYQQSLDQGLQFLIQYYNGEERAKGNILERFSAQQFPDLHSELNLSSLELGDSALYFCASSPGQGYGYTFGSGTRLTVV.

The chain links TRBV28 to TRBJ2-5; TRBD1 matches at 8 bases. The J segment lost 5 bases and the V segment lost 4 bases, leaving 9 bases of the junction unmatched. The CDR3 is made up of 15 amino acids. The germline V gene has CDR1 MDHEN and CDR2 SYDVKM. The CDR3 DNA follows: TGTGCCAGCAGTTCCCGGACAGGGATTGCGGAGACCCAGTACTTC. Translation gives CASSSRTGIAETQYF.

V and J are TRBV6-1 and TRBJ2-7; 7 bases match TRBD1. V was clipped by 4 bases and J by 0 bases; unmatched bases: 6. Germline assignment: CDR1 MNHNS and CDR2 SASEGT. The CDR3 runs 15 residues. This CDR3 is CASSALTGSSYEQYF. In DNA, the CDR3 is TGTGCCAGCAGTGCGCTGACAGGGAGCTCCTACGAGCAGTACTTC.

The V and J genes are TRBV7-2 and TRBJ1-2; D not certain. V dropped 5 bases and J dropped 1 base, with 14 bases sitting between them. This CDR3 comprises 15 residues. CDR1 is SGHTA, CDR2 FQGNSA, per germline. The CDR3 nucleotides read TGTGCCAGCAGCCTCTCAACGAAGGGTAACTATGGCTACACCTTC. The encoded protein is CASSLSTKGNYGYTF. Full variable domain (rest looked up from reference TRBV7-2 and TRBJ1-2): GAGVSQSPSNKVTEKGKDVELRCDPISGHTALYWYRQSLGQGLEFLIYFQGNSAPDKSGLPSDRFSAERTGGSVSTLTIQRTQQEDSAVYLCASSLSTKGNYGYTFGSGTRLTVV.

The chain is built from TRBV11-3 and TRBJ2-5; 7 bases are shared with TRBD1. CDR1 is SGHNT and CDR2 is YENEEA in the germline V gene. V lost 1 base and J lost 2; bases outside the gene matches: 4. The CDR3 is 15 amino acids. CDR3 residues: CASSLGPGQQETQYF. CDR3 DNA: TGTGCCAGCAGCTTAGGTCCGGGACAGCAAGAGACCCAGTACTTC. The whole variable domain, filled in from reference TRBV11-3 and TRBJ2-5, reads EAGVVQSPRYKIIEKKQPVAFWCNPISGHNTLYWYLQNLGQGPELLIRYENEEAVDDSQLPKDRFSAERLKGVDSTLKIQPAELGDSAVYLCASSLGPGQQETQYFGPGTRLLVL.

V and J are TRBV25-1 and TRBJ2-3; possibly TRBD2 for D (6 bases). The CDR3 covers 15 residues. V lost 4 bases and J lost 3, with 14 bases in between. Germline-derived CDR1 and CDR2 are MGHDK and SYGVNS. The CDR3 bases are TGTGCCAGCAGTGGGCGGGGCGACCGTACAGATACGCAGTATTTT. Protein: CASSGRGDRTDTQYF. Complete variable domain (other parts from reference TRBV25-1 and TRBJ2-3): EADIYQTPRYLVIGTGKKITLECSQTMGHDKMYWYQQDPGMELHLIHYSYGVNSTEKGDLSSESTVSRIRTEHFPLTLESARPSHTSQYLCASSGRGDRTDTQYFGPGTRLTVL.

The chain is built from TRBV11-2 and TRBJ2-1, with TRBD1 matching 10 bases. From germline, CDR1 is SGHAT and CDR2 FQNNGV. The CDR3 consists of 17 residues. Losses at the gene ends were 5 bases for V and 0 bases for J; bases not matched to a gene: 7. CDR3 in amino acids: CASSKDRGVNSYNEQFF. The DNA for the CDR3 is TGTGCCAGCAGCAAGGACAGGGGGGTGAACTCCTACAATGAGCAGTTCTTC. The full variable domain, its missing parts supplied by reference TRBV11-2 and TRBJ2-1, is EAGVAQSPRYKIIEKRQSVAFWCNPISGHATLYWYQQILGQGPKLLIQFQNNGVVDDSQLPKDRFSAERLKGVDSTLKIQPAKLEDSAVYLCASSKDRGVNSYNEQFFGPGTRLTVL.

The V and J genes are TRBV7-2 and TRBJ1-3; the match to TRBD1 covers 7 bases. Germline values: CDR1 SGHTA, CDR2 FQGNSA. Unmatched junction bases numbered 12, after V lost 6 bases and J lost 4 bases. The length of the CDR3 is 16 residues. Here the CDR3 reads CASSGWEGARGNTIYF. CDR3 sequence (DNA): TGTGCCAGCAGTGGATGGGAGGGGGCGCGCGGAAACACCATATATTTT.

The V gene is TRBV9, the J gene TRBJ2-3; the D gene is possibly TRBD2 (6 bases). In germline, CDR1 is SGDLS, CDR2 YYNGEE. The CDR3 sequence is 17 residues long. V dropped 0 bases and J dropped 0 bases, with 14 bases sitting between them. The CDR3 loop reads CASSVDSGDASTDTQYF. CDR3 nucleotides: TGTGCCAGCAGCGTAGATTCGGGGGACGCTAGCACAGATACGCAGTATTTT.

This chain's CDR3 is CSVYLRDGGNTIYF. Here the CDR3 DNA reads TGCAGCGTTTACCTCCGGGACGGGGGAAACACCATATATTTT. The rearrangement links TRBV29-1 to TRBJ1-3; tentatively, D is TRBD1 (5 bases). Germline V CDR1 and CDR2: SQVTM, ANQGSEA. This CDR3 is built from 14 residues. Trimming stripped 5 bases from V and 4 bases from J, with 15 bases between.

This clone was seen a few times. The chain couples TRBV5-4 to TRBJ1-6, with a tentative D call TRBD1 (6 bases). The CDR3 is made up of 15 amino acids. V dropped 5 bases and J dropped 2 bases, with 11 bases sitting between them. In germline, CDR1 is SGHNT, CDR2 YYREEE (reference sequence). This chain's CDR3 is CASSPAGAYNSPLHF. The CDR3 DNA sequence: TGTGCCAGCAGTCCCGCAGGGGCCTATAATTCACCCCTCCACTTT.

This chain uses TRBV5-8 with TRBJ2-3, with D maybe TRBD1 (6 bases). CDR3 size: 16 residues. V lost 0 bases to trimming and J lost 2 bases, with 13 bases between them. Looked up from germline, CDR1 is SGHTS and CDR2 is YDEGEE. CDR3 sequence: CASSLEVGAHTDTQYF. The CDR3 DNA reads TGTGCCAGCAGCTTGGAGGTGGGGGCCCACACAGATACGCAGTATTTT. Filled out from reference TRBV5-8 and TRBJ2-3, the complete variable domain reads EAGVTQSPTHLIKTRGQQATLRCSPISGHTSVYWYQQALGLGLQFLLWYDEGEERNRGNFPPRFSGRQFPNYSSELNVNALELEDSALYLCASSLEVGAHTDTQYFGPGTRLTVL.

This chain links TRBV4-1 with TRBJ1-5; TRBD1 matches 8 bases. Germline V gene sequence: CDR1 MGHRA, CDR2 YSYEKL. Germline trimming cut 1 base from V and 2 bases from J; bases unmatched to any gene: 4. The CDR3 covers 16 residues. CDR3: CASSQGGQGGNQPQHF. The CDR3 bases are TGCGCCAGCAGCCAAGGCGGACAGGGTGGCAATCAGCCCCAGCATTTT.

A note on this clone: Germline and junction disagree at one end, which may indicate a read error. V usage is TRBV5-1 and J usage is TRBJ2-3; no definite D call. The germline V gene encodes CDR1 SGHRS and CDR2 YFSETQ. CDR3 length: 14 residues. The CDR3 sequence is CASSPRTPPDRQYF. The CDR3, as DNA: TGCGCCAGCAGCCCAAGGACGCCGCCGGATAGGCAGTATTTT.

The chain has TRBV7-9 and TRBJ2-3; D might be TRBD1 or TRBD2, each matching 5 bases. There are 14 residues in the CDR3. The V and J ends lost 4 bases and 2 bases respectively, with 10 bases between them. CDR1 and CDR2 from the germline V gene are SEHNR and FQNEAQ (reference sequence). The CDR3 bases are TGTGCCAGCAGCTGGAGAGGGGTCACAGATACGCAGTATTTT. Its translation is CASSWRGVTDTQYF.

The gene calls are TRBV19 and TRBJ1-2; D gene uncertain. V dropped 11 bases and J dropped 3 bases, with 16 bases sitting between them. The CDR3 sequence is 13 residues long. Germline loops: CDR1 LNHDA, CDR2 SQIVND (reference sequence). CDR3 loop: CAPRCAAHYGYTF. CDR3 sequence (DNA): TGTGCCCCCAGGTGTGCAGCCCACTATGGCTACACCTTC.

The chain employs TRBV4-3 and TRBJ1-1; D may be TRBD1 (5 bases). From germline, CDR1 is LGHNA and CDR2 YSLEER. Trimming removed 6 bases at V and 12 bases at J, with 20 bases between. CDR3 length: 13 amino acids. As DNA, the CDR3 is TGCGCCAGCAGAAGCGGGGACTTTGGGGAGACTTTCTTT. It translates to CASRSGDFGETFF.

The chain employs TRBV30 and TRBJ2-5, with D possibly being TRBD2 (6 bases). V gave up 3 bases and J gave up 5 bases, with 10 bases separating them. This CDR3 is built from 12 residues. Germline assignment: CDR1 GTSNPN and CDR2 SVGIG (reference sequence). CDR3: CAWSMGTETQYF. As DNA, the CDR3 is TGTGCCTGGAGCATGGGGACTGAGACCCAGTACTTC.

This chain links TRBV6-6 with TRBJ2-1; no definite D call. Per the germline V gene, CDR1 is MNHNY and CDR2 is SVGAGI (reference sequence). This CDR3 is 13 amino acids long. Trimming removed 2 bases at V and 8 bases at J, with 10 bases between. Here the CDR3 DNA reads TGTGCCAGCAGTTACAATCTTGGCGATGAGCAGTTCTTC. This translates into CASSYNLGDEQFF.

CDR3 residues: CASSLMDRGLELFF. DNA for the CDR3: TGTGCCAGCAGCTTAATGGACAGGGGGCTTGAACTGTTTTTT. V gene TRBV5-6 combines with J gene TRBJ1-4; TRBD1 aligns across 11 bases. The CDR3 totals 14 residues. Losses at the gene ends were 2 bases for V and 12 bases for J; bases not matched to a gene: 6. The germline gives CDR1 SGHDT, CDR2 YYEEEE.

The rearrangement uses TRBV5-1 and TRBJ2-7, with TRBD2 matching over 14 bases. J was trimmed by 5 bases and V by 4 bases; bases with no gene match: 2. The germline V gene encodes CDR1 SGHRS and CDR2 YFSETQ. This CDR3 has 14 residues. The CDR3 reads CASSGTSGGNEQYF. The CDR3, as DNA: TGCGCCAGCAGCGGGACTAGCGGGGGAAACGAGCAGTACTTC.

Only a few counts were recorded for this clone. J is TRBJ1-5 and V is TRBV11-2, with D hard to call. This CDR3 spans 13 amino acids. The germline CDR1 and CDR2 sequences are SGHAT and FQNNGV. Deletions cut 5 bases from V and 3 bases from J, with 8 bases between. CDR3 coding DNA: TGTGCCAGCAGCAGCCGGGACAATCAGCCCCAGCATTTT. It codes for CASSSRDNQPQHF.

The chain carries TRBV6-1 and TRBJ2-1; TRBD2 matches at 13 bases. CDR1 is MNHNS, CDR2 SASEGT, per germline. This CDR3 contains 17 residues. The junction had 6 bases not matched to a gene; V was cut back by 1 base and J by 6 bases. The CDR3 bases are TGTGCCAGCAGTGAAGACCCTGGGACTAGCGGGGTCAATGAGCAGTTCTTC. It specifies CASSEDPGTSGVNEQFF.

This clone appeared a single time. The CDR3 DNA is TGTGCCAGCAGTGAATCTACTAGCGGGGGTACTTACCATGAGCAGTTCTTC. Protein: CASSESTSGGTYHEQFF. The chain has TRBV6-1 and TRBJ2-1; 11 positions match TRBD2. Unmatched junction bases numbered 11, after V lost 2 bases and J lost 8 bases. Germline CDR1 MNHNS, CDR2 SASEGT. This CDR3 is 17 amino acids long.

CDR3 sequence: CATSRNPTGAGNTIYF. The CDR3, as DNA: TGTGCCACCAGCAGAAACCCAACAGGGGCTGGAAACACCATATATTTT. The chain joins TRBV15 to TRBJ1-3; 7 nucleotides line up with TRBD1. The length of the CDR3 is 16 residues. The trim removed 2 bases at V and 2 bases at J, leaving 6 bases unmatched. Germline-derived CDR1 and CDR2 are LNHNV and YYDKDF (reference sequence).